This T cell receptor beta chain derives from a study of Graves' ophthalmopathy and Graves' hyperthyroidism. RNA transcripts provided the template for amplifying TCR beta CDR3 regions. HTBI primers were employed in first-round RT-PCR, then a second-round multiplex PCR followed. Each CDR3 protein is one row after TCRdb ran MiXCR on the multiplex PCR reads. In the table there are over a million distinct CDR3 sequences, 35% to 40% of which are singletons. This clonotype has at least ten counts. V dropped 8 bases and J dropped 0; count of bases not matched to a gene: 9. Germline CDR1 and CDR2: SNHLY and FYNNEI. This CDR3 region has 16 residues.

This sequence originates from an adult man with Graves' hyperthyroidism. The V and J genes are TRBV2 and TRBJ2-5; 10 positions agree with TRBD2. Sequencing was done on a sample of peripheral blood or thyroid tissue (not recorded which). The CDR3 nucleotides read TGTGCCAGCGTAGTTAGGCTAGCGGGAGACCAAGAGACCCAGTACTTC. This translates into CASVVRLAGDQETQYF.